The text below deals with one T cell receptor (beta chain). PCR employed 60 Vbeta and 13 Jbeta primers. The data were produced by immunoSEQ multiplex PCR, yet TCRdb's version contains in-frame clones alone and is incomplete. Found here are more than 150,000 clones, 82% of them singletons; the top ten hold under 0.9%. The data belong to a study of cytomegalovirus exposure and HLA in healthy donors. Trimming removed 3 bases from V and 6 bases from J; junction bases left unmatched: 4. Germline CDR1 reads KGHSH; CDR2 reads LQKENI. This CDR3 comprises 13 residues. The sample consisted of PBMCs. The origin of this receptor is a young woman in good health and CMV-seronegative. This chain links TRBV18 with TRBJ1-2; 7 nucleotides line up with TRBD1. CDR3 DNA: TGTGCCAGCTCACCTACAGGGGTGGATGGCTACACCTTC. This gives the protein CASSPTGVDGYTF.